Below are 18 T cell receptor beta chains sequenced from a single sample in a study of cytomegalovirus exposure and HLA in healthy donors. 13 Jbeta primers and 60 Vbeta primers were used for the PCR. Assay: immunoSEQ multiplex PCR; the TCRdb copy retains only in-frame clones and omits some. The sample holds about 160,000 clones, over 60% seen once. Sequencing input: PBMCs. These TCRs come from a man aged 40-49 years in good health and CMV-seropositive.

This rearrangement joins TRBV9 to TRBJ2-1; 8 nucleotides align to TRBD1. Germline assignment: CDR1 SGDLS and CDR2 YYNGEE. The CDR3 contains 12 residues. V was clipped by 4 bases and J by 8 bases; unmatched bases: 2. Written as DNA, the CDR3 is TGTGCCAGCAGCCGACAGGGGTATGAGCAGTTCTTC. Translation: CASSRQGYEQFF.

This chain connects TRBV10-3 to TRBJ2-5; 9 bases line up with TRBD2. The DNA end is more similar to TRBJ2-7, so the J call may be wrong. Germline V gene data show CDR1 as ENHRY and CDR2 as SYGVKD. The length of the CDR3 is 13 residues. CDR3 protein: CATQTSGTYEQYF. CDR3 bases: TGTGCCACACAGACTAGCGGTACCTACGAGCAGTACTTC.

The J gene is TRBJ2-7, the V gene TRBV13; 8 bases align to TRBD1. The CDR3 consists of 16 residues. In germline, CDR1 is PRHDT, CDR2 FYEKMQ (reference sequence). V was pared by 1 base and J by 0 bases, with 5 bases of the junction left unmatched. CDR3 sequence reads: CASSLAQGANSYEQYF. The CDR3 DNA is TGTGCCAGCAGCTTAGCCCAGGGGGCGAACTCCTACGAGCAGTACTTC.

The chain recombines TRBV5-5 with TRBJ2-2; D is unclear. V gave up 2 bases and J gave up 1 base, with 9 bases separating them. This CDR3 comprises 15 residues. Germline loops: CDR1 SGHKS, CDR2 YYEKEE (reference sequence). This CDR3 reads CASSLATQNTGELFF. CDR3 nucleotides: TGTGCCAGCAGCTTAGCGACCCAGAACACCGGGGAGCTGTTTTTT.

The rearrangement links TRBV30 to TRBJ1-1, with D maybe TRBD1 (5 bases). V was clipped by 2 bases and J by 2 bases, with 24 bases between them. CDR1 and CDR2 (germline): GTSNPN, SVGIG (reference sequence). The CDR3 contains 18 residues. CDR3 DNA: TGTGCCTGGAGTTCGGGCATTCCGGGGACTGGGGTCAACACTGAAGCTTTCTTT. Translating gives CAWSSGIPGTGVNTEAFF.

The chain joins TRBV18 to TRBJ2-3; no reliable D call. V was cut by 0 bases and J by 0 bases, with 13 bases left in between. CDR1 and CDR2 from the germline V gene are KGHSH and LQKENI. CDR3 length: 17 amino acids. The CDR3 here is CASSPPGGSPSTDTQYF. The DNA of the CDR3 is TGTGCCAGCTCACCACCCGGCGGTTCCCCTAGCACAGATACGCAGTATTTT.

This clone was seen only a few times. J is TRBJ1-2 and V is TRBV19; 8 nucleotides line up with TRBD1. Germline CDR1 LNHDA, CDR2 SQIVND (reference sequence). V lost 1 base, J lost 4 bases, and 5 bases stayed unmatched. This CDR3 comprises 15 residues. In DNA, the CDR3 is TGTGCCAGTAGTATAGGTCGGGGGACAGGCTATGGCTACACCTTC. Its translation is CASSIGRGTGYGYTF.

J is TRBJ2-3 and V is TRBV11-3; 8 nucleotides match TRBD2. This CDR3 region has 13 residues. Germline V gene data show CDR1 as SGHNT and CDR2 as YENEEA. The junction had 4 bases not matched to a gene; V was cut back by 5 bases and J by 6 bases. In DNA form, the CDR3 reads TGTGCCAGCAGCCACCGGACTAGCGATACGCAGTATTTT. This codes for CASSHRTSDTQYF.

V usage is TRBV9 and J usage is TRBJ2-7; 12 bases align to TRBD2. The V gene end was trimmed by 4 bases and the J gene end by 10 bases; junction bases not matched to a gene: 15. The CDR3 length is 16 residues. Germline V gives CDR1 SGDLS, CDR2 YYNGEE. CDR3: CASSSGLAGVPKQQYF. The CDR3 DNA reads TGTGCCAGCAGCTCGGGACTAGCGGGTGTCCCCAAACAACAGTACTTC. Together with reference TRBV9 and TRBJ2-7, the CDR3 gives the full variable domain: DSGVTQTPKHLITATGQRVTLRCSPRSGDLSVYWYQQSLDQGLQFLIQYYNGEERAKGNILERFSAQQFPDLHSELNLSSLELGDSALYFCASSSGLAGVPKQQYFGPGTRLTVT.

This clone has only a few counts. V and J are TRBV2 and TRBJ2-4, with 7 bases matching TRBD2. This CDR3 has 18 residues. Germline V gene sequence: CDR1 SNHLY, CDR2 FYNNEI. The trim removed 2 bases at V and 0 bases at J, leaving 10 bases unmatched. The CDR3 DNA sequence: TGTGCCAGCAGTGAACGGGCTAGCGGAGCCCTAGCCAAAAACATTCAGTACTTC. Amino acid sequence: CASSERASGALAKNIQYF.

This chain connects TRBV4-1 to TRBJ1-2; no clear D gene. The V end was cut by 1 base, the J end by 0 bases, with 12 bases between. Germline V gives CDR1 MGHRA, CDR2 YSYEKL. This CDR3 has 16 residues. CDR3 in DNA: TGCGCCAGCAGCCAAGTTGATGGGCCGTCTAACTATGGCTACACCTTC. Encoded protein: CASSQVDGPSNYGYTF.

The chain is built from TRBV27 and TRBJ1-6, with 7 bases lining up with TRBD1. Germline CDR1 reads MNHEY; CDR2 reads SMNVEV (reference sequence). This CDR3 is built from 14 residues. The junction had 14 bases not matched to a gene; V was cut back by 7 bases and J by 14 bases. CDR3 residues: CASTRQGSPSTLHF. CDR3 sequence (DNA): TGTGCCAGCACCAGACAGGGCTCCCCTTCGACCCTCCACTTT.

In this sample, this clone turned up once. This chain links TRBV19 with TRBJ1-1, with D unresolved. Germline lookup yields CDR1 LNHDA and CDR2 SQIVND (reference sequence). The CDR3 consists of 14 residues. V was trimmed by 3 bases and J by 5 bases, leaving 13 bases between them. The CDR3 region is CASSMEGFVTEAFF. For the CDR3, the DNA is TGTGCCAGTAGTATGGAGGGATTTGTGACTGAAGCTTTCTTT.

This clone is a singleton in its sample. V and J are TRBV5-5 and TRBJ2-7; no definite D call. Trimming took off 2 bases at V and 2 bases at J, with 14 bases between the two ends. The length of the CDR3 is 15 residues. Germline CDR1 reads SGHKS; CDR2 reads YYEKEE (reference sequence). The CDR3 here is CASSFEFRRPYEQYF. CDR3 coding DNA: TGTGCCAGCAGCTTCGAATTCCGGCGGCCCTACGAGCAGTACTTC.

The gene calls are TRBV5-1 and TRBJ1-2; the D gene is possibly TRBD1 (5 bases). With 0 bases removed from V and 7 bases from J, the gap between germline ends came to 19 bases. The V gene's germline CDR1 is SGHRS and CDR2 YFSETQ. This CDR3 spans 16 amino acids. CDR3 sequence reads: CASSLGGAQGDGGYTF. The CDR3 region has the DNA TGCGCCAGCAGCTTGGGCGGGGCTCAAGGCGATGGTGGCTACACCTTC.

The chain recombines TRBV12-5 with TRBJ2-1, with TRBD2 identical over 11 bases. This CDR3 has 14 residues. The V gene's germline CDR1 is LGHNT and CDR2 FRNRAP. J gave up 6 bases and V 7 bases, and 5 bases lay outside the gene matches. The CDR3 region has the DNA TGTGCTAGTGATCAAACTAGCGGGAGCAATGAGCAGTTCTTC. Its protein is CASDQTSGSNEQFF.

The chain joins TRBV18 to TRBJ1-1; 10 bases are a match to TRBD1. The ends lost 6 bases at V and 5 bases at J; junction bases unmatched: 9. Germline-derived CDR1 and CDR2 are KGHSH and LQKENI. The CDR3 runs to 15 residues. In DNA, the CDR3 is TGTGCCAGCTCGCCATCCGGGACAGGGGAGACTGAAGCTTTCTTT. Its translation: CASSPSGTGETEAFF.

V and J are TRBV5-6 and TRBJ1-2; the match to TRBD1 covers 7 bases. V shed 1 base, J shed 4 bases, and the junction held 7 bases outside the gene matches. From germline, CDR1 is SGHDT and CDR2 YYEEEE. The CDR3 consists of 15 residues. In DNA, the CDR3 is TGTGCCAGCAGCTTGCGAGGGGGCGAGATCTATGGCTACACCTTC. The encoded protein is CASSLRGGEIYGYTF.